This T cell receptor beta chain was sequenced during a study of T cells in Graves' hyperthyroidism and ophthalmopathy. Study results and limitations: Ophthalmopathy, as predicted by the model, came a median about six months after the prediction. Most clonotypes expanded in the thyroid (above 0.001) were also present in blood.

Graves' hyperthyroidism qualified as stable when ophthalmopathy did not progress within 18 months. The hyperthyroidism patients had all been newly diagnosed, and their disease duration was under 2 months. Their ages ranged from 18 to 65 years. The germline gives CDR1 SQVTM, CDR2 ANQGSEA. This CDR3 comprises 13 residues. V shed 1 base and J shed 4 bases, with 11 bases lying between them. There were TCR beta CDR3 regions amplified from RNA transcripts. Carried out on the TCR CDR3, a first-round RT-PCR used the HTBI primer set. MiXCR was run by TCRdb on the multiplex PCR reads, yielding one entry per CDR3 protein. The table records approximately 560,000 distinct CDR3 sequences, 15% to 19% of them present only once. This clonotype has a handful of counts. Antigen specificity is unknown.

The clonotype comes from a woman in her twenties or thirties with Graves' hyperthyroidism. This chain links TRBV29-1 with TRBJ2-7; D might be TRBD1 (5 bases). The specimen was blood. This CDR3 is CSVEGQGGYEQYF. DNA for the CDR3: TGCAGCGTTGAAGGGCAGGGTGGGTACGAGCAGTACTTC.